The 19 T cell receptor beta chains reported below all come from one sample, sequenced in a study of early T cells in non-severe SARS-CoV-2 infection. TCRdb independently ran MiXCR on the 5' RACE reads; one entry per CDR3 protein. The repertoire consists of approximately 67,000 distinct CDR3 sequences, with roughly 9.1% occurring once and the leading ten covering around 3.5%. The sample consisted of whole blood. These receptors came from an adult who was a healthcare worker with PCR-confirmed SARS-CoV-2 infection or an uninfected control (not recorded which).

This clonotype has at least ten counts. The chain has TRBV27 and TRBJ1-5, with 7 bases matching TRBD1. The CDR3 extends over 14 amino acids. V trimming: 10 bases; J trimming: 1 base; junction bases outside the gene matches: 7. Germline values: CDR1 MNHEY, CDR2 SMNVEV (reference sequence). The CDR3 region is CATQHRGSNQPQHF. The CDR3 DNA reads TGTGCCACCCAGCACAGGGGCAGCAATCAGCCCCAGCATTTT.

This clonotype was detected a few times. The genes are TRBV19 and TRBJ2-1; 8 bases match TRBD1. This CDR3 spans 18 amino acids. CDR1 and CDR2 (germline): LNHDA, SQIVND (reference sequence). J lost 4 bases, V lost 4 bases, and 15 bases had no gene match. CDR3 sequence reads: CASSTQSQDRARYNEQFF. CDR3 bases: TGTGCCAGTAGTACACAATCACAGGACAGGGCTCGTTACAATGAGCAGTTCTTC.

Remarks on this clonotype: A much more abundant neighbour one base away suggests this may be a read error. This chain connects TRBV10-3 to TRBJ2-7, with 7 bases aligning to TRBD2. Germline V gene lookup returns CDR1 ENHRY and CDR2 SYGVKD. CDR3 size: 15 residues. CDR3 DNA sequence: TGTGCCATCAGTGAGTCCTCTAGCGGAGCCTACGTGCAGTACTTC. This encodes CAISESSSGAYVQYF.

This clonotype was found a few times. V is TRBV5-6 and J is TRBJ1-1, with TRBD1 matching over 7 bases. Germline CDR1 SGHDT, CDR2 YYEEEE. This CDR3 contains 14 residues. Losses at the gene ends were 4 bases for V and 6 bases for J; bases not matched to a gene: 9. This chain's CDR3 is CASSLTGQKAEAFF. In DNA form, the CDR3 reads TGTGCCAGCAGCCTGACGGGACAGAAGGCTGAAGCTTTCTTT.

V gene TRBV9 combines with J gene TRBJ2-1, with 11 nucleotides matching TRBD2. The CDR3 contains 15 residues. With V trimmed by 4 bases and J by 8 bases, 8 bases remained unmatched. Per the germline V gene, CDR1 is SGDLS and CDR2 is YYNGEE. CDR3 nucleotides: TGTGCCAGCAGCTTCAGACTAGCGGGATTAGATGAGCAGTTCTTC. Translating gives CASSFRLAGLDEQFF.

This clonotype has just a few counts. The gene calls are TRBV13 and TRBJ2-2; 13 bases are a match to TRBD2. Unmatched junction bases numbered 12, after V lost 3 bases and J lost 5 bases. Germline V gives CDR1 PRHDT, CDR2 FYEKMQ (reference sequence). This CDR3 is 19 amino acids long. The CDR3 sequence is CASSFTTSGRAKVTGELFF. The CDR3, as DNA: TGTGCCAGCAGCTTCACTACTAGCGGGAGGGCCAAGGTTACCGGGGAGCTGTTTTTT.

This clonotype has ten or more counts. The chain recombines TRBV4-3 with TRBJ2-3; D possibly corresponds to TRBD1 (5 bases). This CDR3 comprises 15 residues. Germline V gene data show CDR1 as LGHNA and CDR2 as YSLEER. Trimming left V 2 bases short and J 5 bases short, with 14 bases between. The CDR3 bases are TGCGCCAGCAGCCAAAATACCCAGGGCGGAGATACGCAGTATTTT. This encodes CASSQNTQGGDTQYF.

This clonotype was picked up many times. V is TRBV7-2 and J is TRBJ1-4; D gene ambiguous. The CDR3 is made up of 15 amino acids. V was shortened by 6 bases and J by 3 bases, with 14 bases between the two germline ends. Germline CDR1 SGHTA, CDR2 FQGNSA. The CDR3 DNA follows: TGTGCCAGCAGTCGGCGGTCCGGACCTAATGAAAAACTGTTTTTT. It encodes CASSRRSGPNEKLFF.

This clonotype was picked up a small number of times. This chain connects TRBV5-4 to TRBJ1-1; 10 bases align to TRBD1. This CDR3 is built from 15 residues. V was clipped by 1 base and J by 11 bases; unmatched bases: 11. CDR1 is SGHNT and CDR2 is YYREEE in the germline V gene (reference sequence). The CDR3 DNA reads TGTGCCAGCAGCTTGACCGGGACAGGGGATTCTGGGGCTTTCTTT. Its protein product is CASSLTGTGDSGAFF.

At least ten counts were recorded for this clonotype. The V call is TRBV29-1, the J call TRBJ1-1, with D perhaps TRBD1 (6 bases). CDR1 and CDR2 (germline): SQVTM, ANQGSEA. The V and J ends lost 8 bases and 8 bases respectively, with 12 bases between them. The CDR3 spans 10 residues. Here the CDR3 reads CSSWTDEAFF. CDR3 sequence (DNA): TGCAGCTCCTGGACAGACGAAGCTTTCTTT.

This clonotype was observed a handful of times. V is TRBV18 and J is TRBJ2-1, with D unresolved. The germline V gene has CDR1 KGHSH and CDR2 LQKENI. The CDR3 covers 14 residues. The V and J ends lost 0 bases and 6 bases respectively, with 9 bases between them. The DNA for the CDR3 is TGTGCCAGCTCACCACCGTGGCCGTCCAATGAGCAGTTCTTC. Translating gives CASSPPWPSNEQFF.

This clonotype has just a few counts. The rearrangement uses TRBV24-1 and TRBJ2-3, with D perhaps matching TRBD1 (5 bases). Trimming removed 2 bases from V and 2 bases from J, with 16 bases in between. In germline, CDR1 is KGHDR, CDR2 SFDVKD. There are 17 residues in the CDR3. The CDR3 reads CATSDSLGGQPTDTQYF. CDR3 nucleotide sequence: TGTGCCACCAGTGATTCCCTCGGTGGACAACCCACAGATACGCAGTATTTT.

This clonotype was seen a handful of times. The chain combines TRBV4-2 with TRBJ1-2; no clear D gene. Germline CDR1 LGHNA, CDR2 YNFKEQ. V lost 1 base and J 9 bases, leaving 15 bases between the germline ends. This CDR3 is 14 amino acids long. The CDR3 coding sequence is TGTGCCAGCAGCCAAGTGGGCAGCGCCGGGAGCTACACCTTC. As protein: CASSQVGSAGSYTF.

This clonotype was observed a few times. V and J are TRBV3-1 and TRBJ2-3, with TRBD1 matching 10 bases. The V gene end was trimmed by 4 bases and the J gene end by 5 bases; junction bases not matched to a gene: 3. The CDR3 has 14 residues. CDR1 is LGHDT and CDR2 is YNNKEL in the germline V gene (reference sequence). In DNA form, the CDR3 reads TGTGCCAGCAGCCTGACAGGGGGCAGAGATACGCAGTATTTT. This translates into CASSLTGGRDTQYF.

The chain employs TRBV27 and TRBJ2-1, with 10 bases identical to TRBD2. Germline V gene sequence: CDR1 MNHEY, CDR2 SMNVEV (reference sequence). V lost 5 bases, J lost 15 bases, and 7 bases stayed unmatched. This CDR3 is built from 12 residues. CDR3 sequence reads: CASSTLAGVGFF. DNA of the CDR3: TGTGCCAGCAGTACCCTAGCGGGGGTAGGGTTCTTC.

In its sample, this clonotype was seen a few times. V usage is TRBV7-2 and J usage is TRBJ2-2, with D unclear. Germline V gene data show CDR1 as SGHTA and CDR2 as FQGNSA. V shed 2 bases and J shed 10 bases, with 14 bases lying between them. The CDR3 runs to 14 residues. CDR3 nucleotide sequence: TGTGCCAGCAGCTTACAGGCTCTGGCGACGGAGCTGTTTTTT. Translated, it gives CASSLQALATELFF.

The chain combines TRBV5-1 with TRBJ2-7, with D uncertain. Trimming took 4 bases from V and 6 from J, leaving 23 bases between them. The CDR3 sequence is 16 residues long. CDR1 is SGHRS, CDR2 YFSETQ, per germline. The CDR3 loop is CASSPPGNPTHSEQYF. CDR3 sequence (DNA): TGCGCCAGCAGCCCGCCTGGGAATCCCACGCACTCCGAGCAGTACTTC.

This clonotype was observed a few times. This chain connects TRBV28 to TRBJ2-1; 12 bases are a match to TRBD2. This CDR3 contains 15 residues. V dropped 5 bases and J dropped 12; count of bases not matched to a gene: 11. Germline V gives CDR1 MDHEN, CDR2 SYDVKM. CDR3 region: CASSNLAGGRTGQFF. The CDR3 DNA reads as TGTGCCAGCAGTAACCTAGCGGGAGGGCGAACAGGGCAGTTCTTC. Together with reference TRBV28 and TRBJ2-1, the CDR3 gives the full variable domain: DVKVTQSSRYLVKRTGEKVFLECVQDMDHENMFWYRQDPGLGLRLIYFSYDVKMKEKGDIPEGYSVSREKKERFSLILESASTNQTSMYLCASSNLAGGRTGQFFGPGTRLTVL.

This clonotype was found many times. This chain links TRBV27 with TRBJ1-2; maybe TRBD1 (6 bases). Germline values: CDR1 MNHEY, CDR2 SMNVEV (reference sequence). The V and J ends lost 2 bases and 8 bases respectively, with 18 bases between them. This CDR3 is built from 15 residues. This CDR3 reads CASSLGALGAQGYTF. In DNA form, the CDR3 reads TGTGCCAGCAGTTTAGGGGCCCTGGGGGCCCAGGGCTACACCTTC.